This TCR beta chain derives from a study of shared clonotypes between healthy human individuals. Study details: The donor group consisted of a couple of women and three men, aged 18 to 49. Study results and limitations: Naive subsets tended to show greater estimated richness than memory subsets. The study sampled only blood, and tissue repertoires likely differ.

For every subset, genomic DNA was evenly distributed across several immunoSEQ plates. TCRdb's table, derived via immunoSEQ multiplex PCR, lists solely in-frame clones and lacks some. The table records approximately 2,300,000 clones, 85% to 95% of them present only once. The V gene's germline CDR1 is MNHEY and CDR2 SMNVEV (reference sequence). V was pared by 3 bases and J by 4 bases, with 5 bases of the junction left unmatched. The CDR3 extends over 15 amino acids. In the case of this clone: The antigen remains undetermined.

This chain links TRBV27 with TRBJ1-4; 7 bases match TRBD1. Sequencing used naive CD4+ T cells from PBMCs. Subset given: CD45RA+ positively selected. The sequence derives from a man aged 18 to 30 in good health. Some clones in this sample may be carry-over from other donors' samples. The CDR3 sequence: CASSLRQGLNEKLFF. The CDR3 coding sequence is TGTGCCAGCAGTTTGCGACAGGGCCTTAATGAAAAACTGTTTTTT.